This TCR beta chain was profiled in a study of cytomegalovirus exposure and HLA in healthy donors (dated by TCRdb to the late 2010s). As for the study more broadly: According to an earlier analysis of 550 to 700 of the donors, about 179 million T cells yielded over 100 million unique TCR beta sequences and approximately 300 Gb of sequence data. Four to six DR-DQ haplotypes were handled as single units for association and clustering, since linkage in the cohort was strong. Roughly 300 gigabases of sequencing data and 78 million or so unique TCR sequences were included in an early release covering several hundred HLA-typed donors. The study aimed to test whether cataloging public T cell receptors could reveal signatures of past pathogen exposure. Class I and class II HLA loci were covered by the typing at four-digit resolution. Donor age, sex, ethnicity and CMV serostatus were compiled together with the repertoire data. In addition to the first cohort of 666 subjects, a separate validation cohort of 120 different subjects was used. The genetic ancestry cluster associated with self-reported Caucasian donors included over 80% of the roughly 360 genotyped donors. Every repertoire in the discovery cohort had been generated on one and the same sequencing platform. Among roughly 400 genotyped donors of the cohort, an average of around 220,000 unique TCR beta nucleotide sequences was sequenced per donor, of which about 19% were non-productive. Typing coverage varied by locus: roughly 629-630 donors for A, B, C, DRB1 and DQB1; more than 500 for DQA1; more than 600 for DPA1; about 450 for DPB1. A later genetic analysis took genome-wide SNP genotypes for about 60% of the roughly 670 donors and used that subset as a discovery cohort. The T cell repertoires of several hundred subjects were profiled by immunosequencing and related to cytomegalovirus serostatus. To predict cytomegalovirus infection status, the study brought together high-throughput TCR immunosequencing, statistical association of individual TCRs with disease status, and machine learning. To decide whether each TCR beta V gene segment behaved as functional or pseudogenic, an earlier analysis of approximately 600 of the donors relied on high-throughput TCR beta sequencing. A later analysis re-examined previously published TCR beta repertoires from 610 or so donors and added high-resolution HLA genotyping to investigate patterns of TCR occurrence. In the later analysis, no new phenotypic data were used to find candidate immune exposures; instead, reliance was placed on TCR beta sequences and their occurrence across donors.

The cohort was made up of hundreds of healthy bone marrow donors. All cohort members were sampled while nominally healthy, although unrecorded immune exposures were likely present. The donor was CMV seropositive and was included in the group of around 300 seropositive cohort members. A peripheral blood sample was collected from each donor, and TCR beta sequencing was performed on peripheral blood mononuclear cells. Genomic DNA was extracted from the blood cell samples with the Qiagen DNeasy Blood Extraction Kit. Receptor libraries were prepared by the immunoSEQ multiplex PCR assay. The multiplex PCR relied on a mix of 60 forward primers for TCR Vbeta segments and 13 reverse primers for TCR Jbeta segments. The CDR3 region of rearranged TCR beta genes was amplified from genomic DNA with a multiplex PCR assay. The Illumina HiSeq System was used to sequence the amplified TCR beta libraries as 87-base-pair reads. Per the source publication's procedure: A later analysis counted about 80 million unique TCR beta chains across the 690 or so repertoires, and 9.5 million to 11 million of these chains were shared by at least two donors. To remove PCR and sequencing errors, raw reads were error-corrected and collapsed into unique sequences using a nearest-neighbor algorithm that merged closely related sequences. CDR3 sequences were aligned to IMGT reference sequences to assign V, D and J gene segments. For a sequence to be retained, a match of at least six nucleotides was required to both a V gene segment and a J gene segment. Rearrangements were classified as productive when the CDR3 lacked stop codons and remained in frame with V and J, and all other rearrangements were classified as non-productive. CDR3 was defined by IMGT convention, running from the second conserved V-encoded cysteine to the conserved J-encoded phenylalanine. In an earlier analysis of roughly 610 of the donors, sequences lacking an unambiguous match to a single V gene segment were excluded. In an earlier analysis of some 590 of the donors, a V segment was called functional when productive rearrangements were above 56.7%, and segregating when the standard deviation between donors exceeded 5%. A statistical classification framework was developed to diagnose cytomegalovirus status using the catalog of TCR beta chain sequences. In a later analysis, V and J genes were assigned by comparing TCR nucleotide sequences against IMGT/GENE-DB human TR gene sequences. A later analysis assigned CDR3 sequences and most-parsimonious VDJ recombination scenarios with the TCRdist pipeline. In a later analysis, every TCR beta chain was defined by the combination of its CDR3 amino acid sequence and its V-gene family, and reads without a unique V-gene family were dropped. As a way to deal with suspected cross-contamination and a sequencing artifact, a later analysis dropped under 600 nucleotide sequences that were highly shared and had low generation probability. In a later analysis, a clonal expansion index was calculated for each public chain from normalized within-repertoire ranks of inferred template counts. In a later analysis, generation probabilities were computed using a VDJ recombination model fitted to out-of-frame rearrangements, and the results were checked against IGoR. Hypergeometric tests were used in a later analysis to score TCR-TCR, TCR-HLA and TCR-CMV co-occurrence, with a repertoire-size bias correction applied to the TCR pairs. To estimate false discovery rates, a later analysis permuted the HLA or CMV assignments 20 times. A later analysis grouped co-occurring TCRs with DBSCAN, adding TCRdist sequence similarity when clustering within HLA-allele-positive subsets. Repertoires with fewer than 30,000 or more than 120,000 public chains, plus five repertoires with anomalous nucleotide sharing, were excluded from co-occurrence clustering. TCRdb holds this immuneACCESS table with in-frame rearrangements only. Some clones are missing; in checked studies, unresolved V genes explain under half, and the rest has no known cause. The D gene and trimming were derived from the DNA, and the V and J assignments and clone size from that table. This sample is represented by approximately 180,000 clones; 84% of them were singletons. Around 4.8% of the sample is held by the ten biggest clonotypes.

What the study reported, not specific to this receptor: The cohort was sequenced for TCR beta chains only, and without alpha or paired-chain data the features that could be detected were limited. Sequencing depth was assumed to be roughly uniform across donors in the presence/absence analyses, though that assumption may not hold. Across donors, most TCR sequences were observed very rarely, whereas some public TCRs were present in many individuals. In a later analysis, HLA-associated TCR beta chains showed more clonal expansion and lower generation probabilities than non-associated chains that were equally common. When HLA alleles, especially DR and DQ, strongly co-occurred, attributing TCR associations to individual alleles was difficult. Most CMV-associated TCR beta chains appeared to be HLA-restricted in a later analysis, and the HLA associations seemed to be driven largely by CMV exposure. In the study, around 150 TCR beta chains were listed as associated with cytomegalovirus. The sequencing pipeline was judged likely to have produced a cluster of highly shared sequence variants as a technical artifact. Because counts were too low, seventeen rarely observed V segments, including chromosome 9 orphons, were left out of the earlier analysis of several hundred of the donors. Linkage disequilibrium might explain the correlated functional status among segregating V segments, but an unknown experimental factor could not be ruled out. The classifier was reported to diagnose cytomegalovirus status with high specificity and sensitivity in both the original and validation cohorts. Three of the identified cytomegalovirus-associated TCR beta chains were confirmed in vitro to be specific for cytomegalovirus antigens. A further reported finding was that TCR beta sequences accurately predicted the HLA-A and HLA-B alleles for most subjects in the first cohort. The only immune exposure information available for the cohort was CMV serostatus. A later analysis found that TCR association rates varied across HLA loci, with DRB1 alleles showing the most associated TCRs and HLA-C alleles the fewest. An association between a missense DCLRE1C variant and V-gene and J-gene trimming of TCR beta chains was found in a later genetic analysis and replicated in an independent cohort. HLA typing was unavailable for some donors at each locus, so association tests used only the typed subset. At a false discovery rate of 0.05, a later analysis linked 16,951 TCR beta sequences to specific HLA alleles. It was suggested by the authors that the approach could potentially be generalized to other disease states and immunological phenotypes. Some IMGT-functional V segments, including TRBV6-2 and TRBV6-3, could not be distinguished by the 87-base-pair reads and were therefore excluded. An earlier analysis of approximately 590 of the donors showed that most TCR beta V segments appeared in productive rearrangements either about 87% or about 30% of the time, which broadly matched IMGT annotations. A later analysis reported that several top co-occurrence clusters appeared linked to parvovirus B19, influenza, CMV and Epstein-Barr virus. A later genetic analysis reported fewer N-insertions in productive TCRs among donors in an Asian-associated ancestry cluster than the roughly 720-donor mean.

As for this clone: Its cognate antigen has yet to be identified. It has no much larger one-base neighbor in the sample; base qualities were not kept.

CDR1 and CDR2 are read off the germline V gene as SNHLY and FYNNEI. The CDR3 goes from the cysteine to the phenylalanine over 14 residues. Just CDR3 DNA is preserved here, 42 bases in frame from base 1. V drops 2 bases and J drops 2 bases, leaving 10 bases in between. This sequence was found in a girl aged 10 to 17 in good health and CMV-seropositive. The material sequenced was PBMCs. The sequence links TRBV2 to TRBJ2-7; a weak D assignment points to TRBD1 (5 bases agree). The encoded CDR3 is CASSERGPAYEQYF. The bases read TGTGCCAGCAGTGAAAGGGGCCCGGCCTACGAGCAGTACTTC.